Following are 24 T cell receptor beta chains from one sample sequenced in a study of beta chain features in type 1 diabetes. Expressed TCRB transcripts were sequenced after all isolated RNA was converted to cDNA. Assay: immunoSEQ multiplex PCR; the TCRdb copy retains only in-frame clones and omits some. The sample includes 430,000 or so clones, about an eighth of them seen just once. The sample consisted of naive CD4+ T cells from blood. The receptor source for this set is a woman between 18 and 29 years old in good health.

CDR3 coding DNA: TGCGCCAGCAGCCAAGAGTGGGGAGGATTTGGCACAGATACGCAGTATTTT. Translating gives CASSQEWGGFGTDTQYF. V gene TRBV4-3 combines with J gene TRBJ2-3; perhaps TRBD2 as D (6 bases). Trimming stripped 0 bases from V and 1 base from J, with 14 bases between. Germline values: CDR1 LGHNA, CDR2 YSLEER. The CDR3 length is 17 residues.

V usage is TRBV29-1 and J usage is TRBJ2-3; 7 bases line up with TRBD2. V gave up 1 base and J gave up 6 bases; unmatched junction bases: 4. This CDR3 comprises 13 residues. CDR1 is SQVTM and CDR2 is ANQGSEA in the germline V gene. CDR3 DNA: TGCAGCGTTGAAGGCGGGAGAGGGGATACGCAGTATTTT. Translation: CSVEGGRGDTQYF.

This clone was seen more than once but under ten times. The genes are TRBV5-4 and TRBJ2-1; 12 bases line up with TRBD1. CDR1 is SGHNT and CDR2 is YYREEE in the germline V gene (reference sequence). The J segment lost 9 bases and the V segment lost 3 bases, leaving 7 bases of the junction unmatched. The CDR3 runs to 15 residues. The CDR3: CASSSLGQGASEQFF. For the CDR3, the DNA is TGTGCCAGCAGCTCACTGGGACAGGGGGCAAGTGAGCAGTTCTTC.

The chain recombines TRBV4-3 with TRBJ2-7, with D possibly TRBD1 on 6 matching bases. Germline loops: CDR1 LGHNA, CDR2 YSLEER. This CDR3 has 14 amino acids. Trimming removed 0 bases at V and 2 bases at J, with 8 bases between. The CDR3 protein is CASSQDRDTYEQYF. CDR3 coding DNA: TGCGCCAGCAGCCAAGACCGGGACACCTACGAGCAGTACTTC.

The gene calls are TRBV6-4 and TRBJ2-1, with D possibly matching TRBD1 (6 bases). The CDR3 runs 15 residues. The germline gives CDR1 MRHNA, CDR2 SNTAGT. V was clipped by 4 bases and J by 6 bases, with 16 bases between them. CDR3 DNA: TGTGCCAGCAGTGCCAGGGGAAACCGAGTCAATGAGCAGTTCTTC. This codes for CASSARGNRVNEQFF.

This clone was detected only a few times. CDR3 protein: CSVGDSWGREQFF. The CDR3, as DNA: TGCAGCGTTGGGGACAGTTGGGGAAGGGAGCAGTTCTTC. The V and J genes are TRBV29-1 and TRBJ2-1; 7 bases map to TRBD1. The germline CDR1 and CDR2 sequences are SQVTM and ANQGSEA. CDR3 size: 13 residues. V gave up 4 bases and J gave up 10 bases; unmatched junction bases: 10.

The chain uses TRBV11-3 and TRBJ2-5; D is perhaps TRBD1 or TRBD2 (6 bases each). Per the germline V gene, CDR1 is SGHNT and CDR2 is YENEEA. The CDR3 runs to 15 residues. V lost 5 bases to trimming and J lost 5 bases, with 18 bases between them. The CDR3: CASSPSWRRGETQYF. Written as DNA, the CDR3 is TGTGCCAGCAGCCCCTCCTGGAGGAGGGGGGAGACCCAGTACTTC.

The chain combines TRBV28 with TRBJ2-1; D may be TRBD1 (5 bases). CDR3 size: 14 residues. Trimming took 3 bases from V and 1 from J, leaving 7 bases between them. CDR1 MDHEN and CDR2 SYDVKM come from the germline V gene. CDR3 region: CASSFRTSYNEQFF. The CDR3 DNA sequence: TGTGCCAGCAGTTTCCGGACATCCTACAATGAGCAGTTCTTC. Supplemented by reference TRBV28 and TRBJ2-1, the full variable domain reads DVKVTQSSRYLVKRTGEKVFLECVQDMDHENMFWYRQDPGLGLRLIYFSYDVKMKEKGDIPEGYSVSREKKERFSLILESASTNQTSMYLCASSFRTSYNEQFFGPGTRLTVL.

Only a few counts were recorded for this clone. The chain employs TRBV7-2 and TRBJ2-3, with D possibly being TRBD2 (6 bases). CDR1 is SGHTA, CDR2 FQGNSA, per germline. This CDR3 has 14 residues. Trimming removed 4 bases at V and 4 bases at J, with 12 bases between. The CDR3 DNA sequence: TGTGCCAGCAGCTCCCGGGGGATGTCAGATACGCAGTATTTT. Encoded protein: CASSSRGMSDTQYF.

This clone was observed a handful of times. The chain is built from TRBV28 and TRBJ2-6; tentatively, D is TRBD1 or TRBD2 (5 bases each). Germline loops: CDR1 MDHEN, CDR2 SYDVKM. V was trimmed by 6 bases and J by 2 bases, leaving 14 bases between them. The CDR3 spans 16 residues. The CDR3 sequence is CASSSSPGPGANVLTF. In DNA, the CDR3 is TGTGCCAGCAGCTCGTCCCCGGGACCTGGGGCCAACGTCCTGACTTTC.

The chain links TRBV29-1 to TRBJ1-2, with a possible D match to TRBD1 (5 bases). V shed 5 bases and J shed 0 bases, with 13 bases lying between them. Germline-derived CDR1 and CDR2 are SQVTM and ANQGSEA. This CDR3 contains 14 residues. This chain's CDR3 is CSVTGTTTNYGYTF. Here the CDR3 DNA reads TGCAGCGTTACCGGGACGACCACTAACTATGGCTACACCTTC.

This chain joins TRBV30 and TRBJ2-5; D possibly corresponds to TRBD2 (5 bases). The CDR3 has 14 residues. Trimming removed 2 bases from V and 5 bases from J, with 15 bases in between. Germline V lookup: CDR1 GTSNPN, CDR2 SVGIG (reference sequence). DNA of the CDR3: TGTGCCTGGAGTAGAACTAGTAGGCGGGAGACCCAGTACTTC. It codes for CAWSRTSRRETQYF.

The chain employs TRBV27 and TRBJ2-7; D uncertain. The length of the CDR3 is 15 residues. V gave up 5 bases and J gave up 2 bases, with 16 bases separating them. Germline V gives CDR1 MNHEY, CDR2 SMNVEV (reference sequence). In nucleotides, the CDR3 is TGTGCCAGCAGTGTGAGAGCACAAGGAACCTACGAGCAGTACGTC. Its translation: CASSVRAQGTYEQYV.

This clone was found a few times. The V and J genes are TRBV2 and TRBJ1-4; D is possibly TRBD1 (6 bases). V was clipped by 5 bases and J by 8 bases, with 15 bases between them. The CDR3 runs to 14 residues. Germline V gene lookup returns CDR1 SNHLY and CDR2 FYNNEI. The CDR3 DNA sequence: TGTGCCAGCAGTCTACAGGGAATCGGCGAAAAACTGTTTTTT. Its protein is CASSLQGIGEKLFF.

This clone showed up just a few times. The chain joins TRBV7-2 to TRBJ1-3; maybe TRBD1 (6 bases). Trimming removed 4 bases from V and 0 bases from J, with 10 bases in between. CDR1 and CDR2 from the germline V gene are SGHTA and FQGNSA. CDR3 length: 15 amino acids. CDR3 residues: CASSSTGLSGNTIYF. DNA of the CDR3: TGTGCCAGCAGCTCCACAGGGCTCTCTGGAAACACCATATATTTT.

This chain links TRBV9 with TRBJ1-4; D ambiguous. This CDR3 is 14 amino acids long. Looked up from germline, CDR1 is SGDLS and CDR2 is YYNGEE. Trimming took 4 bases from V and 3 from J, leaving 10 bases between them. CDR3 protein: CASSPQQANEKLFF. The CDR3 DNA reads TGTGCCAGCAGCCCTCAGCAGGCTAATGAAAAACTGTTTTTT. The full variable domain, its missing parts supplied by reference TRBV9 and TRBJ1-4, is DSGVTQTPKHLITATGQRVTLRCSPRSGDLSVYWYQQSLDQGLQFLIQYYNGEERAKGNILERFSAQQFPDLHSELNLSSLELGDSALYFCASSPQQANEKLFFGSGTQLSVL.

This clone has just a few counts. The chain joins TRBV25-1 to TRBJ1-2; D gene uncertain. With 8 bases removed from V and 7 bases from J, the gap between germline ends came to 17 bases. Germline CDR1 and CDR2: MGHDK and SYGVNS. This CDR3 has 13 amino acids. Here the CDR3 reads CASGPMIVGGYTF. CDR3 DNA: TGTGCCAGCGGCCCCATGATTGTGGGTGGCTACACCTTC.

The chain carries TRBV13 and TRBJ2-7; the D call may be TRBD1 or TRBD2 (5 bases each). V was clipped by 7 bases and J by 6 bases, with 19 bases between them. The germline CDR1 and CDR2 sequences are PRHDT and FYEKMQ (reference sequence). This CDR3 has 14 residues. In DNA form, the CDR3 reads TGTGCCAGCACCTTGAATCGGGTGGGACGCGAGCAGTACTTC. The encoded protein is CASTLNRVGREQYF.

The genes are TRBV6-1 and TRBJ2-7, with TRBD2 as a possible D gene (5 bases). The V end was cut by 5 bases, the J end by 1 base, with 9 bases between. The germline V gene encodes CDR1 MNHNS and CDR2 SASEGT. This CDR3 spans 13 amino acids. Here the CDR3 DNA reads TGTGCCAGCAGTCCCGGGGTTTCCTACGAGCAGTACTTC. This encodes CASSPGVSYEQYF.

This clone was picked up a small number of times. CDR3 protein: CASSRQGALDEQYF. CDR3 nucleotides: TGTGCCAGCAGCCGACAGGGGGCGCTCGACGAGCAGTACTTC. V and J are TRBV25-1 and TRBJ2-7; 10 nucleotides align to TRBD1. V lost 6 bases, J lost 5 bases, and 7 bases stayed unmatched. Germline V gives CDR1 MGHDK, CDR2 SYGVNS. This CDR3 has 14 amino acids.

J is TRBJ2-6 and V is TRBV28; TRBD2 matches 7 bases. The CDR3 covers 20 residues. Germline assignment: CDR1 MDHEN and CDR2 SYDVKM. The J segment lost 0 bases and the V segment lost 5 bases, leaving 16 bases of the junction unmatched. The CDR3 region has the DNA TGTGCCAGCAGTCTCTACCCGTTCCGGGGGGATCCCTCTGGGGCCAACGTCCTGACTTTC. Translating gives CASSLYPFRGDPSGANVLTF.

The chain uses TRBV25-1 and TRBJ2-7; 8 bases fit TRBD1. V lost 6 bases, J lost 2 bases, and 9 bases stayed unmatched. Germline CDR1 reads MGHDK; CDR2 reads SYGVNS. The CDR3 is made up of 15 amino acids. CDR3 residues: CASSVTGTGPYEQYF. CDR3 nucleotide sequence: TGTGCCAGCAGCGTTACCGGGACAGGTCCCTACGAGCAGTACTTC.

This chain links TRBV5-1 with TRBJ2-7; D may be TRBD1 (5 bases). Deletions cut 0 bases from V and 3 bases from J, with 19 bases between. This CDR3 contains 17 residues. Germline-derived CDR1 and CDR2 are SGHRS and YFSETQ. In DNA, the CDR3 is TGCGCCAGCAGCTTGGGGCCGGACCCCGAAGGGGTCTACGAGCAGTACTTC. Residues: CASSLGPDPEGVYEQYF. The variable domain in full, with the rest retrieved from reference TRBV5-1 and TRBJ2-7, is KAGVTQTPRYLIKTRGQQVTLSCSPISGHRSVSWYQQTPGQGLQFLFEYFSETQRNKGNFPGRFSGRQFSNSRSEMNVSTLELGDSALYLCASSLGPDPEGVYEQYFGPGTRLTVT.

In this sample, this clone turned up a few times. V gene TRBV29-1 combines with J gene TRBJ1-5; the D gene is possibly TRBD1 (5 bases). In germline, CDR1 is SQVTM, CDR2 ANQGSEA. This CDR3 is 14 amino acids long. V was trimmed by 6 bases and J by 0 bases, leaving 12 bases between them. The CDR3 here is CSVSNTGSNQPQHF. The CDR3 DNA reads TGCAGCGTCAGTAATACAGGTAGCAATCAGCCCCAGCATTTT. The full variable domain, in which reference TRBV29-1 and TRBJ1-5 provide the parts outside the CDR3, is SAVISQKPSRDICQRGTSLTIQCQVDSQVTMMFWYRQQPGQSLTLIATANQGSEATYESGFVIDKFPISRPNLTFSTLTVSNMSPEDSSIYLCSVSNTGSNQPQHFGDGTRLSIL.